These 8 T cell receptor beta chains were sequenced from one sample in a study of cytomegalovirus exposure and HLA in healthy donors (dated by TCRdb to about 2017). The method behind the library was the immunoSEQ multiplex PCR assay. A mixture of 60 forward primers for TCR Vbeta segments and 13 reverse primers for TCR Jbeta segments was used in the multiplex PCR. Drawn from immuneACCESS, this table holds only the in-frame rearrangements with V and J called that TCRdb kept. Clones are partly lost; checked studies trace under half to an unresolved V gene and leave the rest unexplained. The sample yields hundreds of thousands of clones; roughly 90% were counted once. More than 2% of the sample rests with the top ten. Sequencing input: PBMCs. Every receptor here comes from a woman younger than 35 in good health and CMV-seronegative.

This chain uses TRBV6-5 with TRBJ2-3; D is undetermined. The ends were cut back, 4 bases at V and 3 bases at J, with 11 bases in the middle. Germline CDR1 is MNHEY and CDR2 is SVGAGI. The CDR3 totals 14 residues. The CDR3, as DNA: TGTGCCAGCAGTTCAAACAGAAATACAGATACGCAGTATTTT. Translating gives CASSSNRNTDTQYF.

V gene TRBV9 combines with J gene TRBJ1-2, with 10 bases fitting TRBD1. The junction had 11 bases not matched to a gene; V was cut back by 3 bases and J by 6 bases. This CDR3 comprises 16 residues. From germline, CDR1 is SGDLS and CDR2 YYNGEE. CDR3 loop: CASSAPLGTGANGYTF. The CDR3 DNA reads as TGTGCCAGCAGCGCTCCCTTGGGGACAGGGGCGAATGGCTACACCTTC.

About this clone itself: This CDR3 is also generated by other DNA sequences in the sample. V is TRBV9 and J is TRBJ2-5, with D possibly being TRBD2 (5 bases). The V gene's germline CDR1 is SGDLS and CDR2 YYNGEE. The V end was cut by 0 bases, the J end by 3 bases, with 6 bases between. This CDR3 contains 13 residues. CDR3 sequence (DNA): TGTGCCAGCAGCGTAGCCGGGGAAGAGACCCAGTACTTC. The encoded protein is CASSVAGEETQYF.

The gene calls are TRBV10-3 and TRBJ2-7, with 7 bases matching TRBD2. From germline, CDR1 is ENHRY and CDR2 SYGVKD. The V gene end was trimmed by 5 bases and the J gene end by 7 bases; junction bases not matched to a gene: 5. There are 12 residues in the CDR3. The CDR3 loop reads CAISSGDPEQYF. DNA of the CDR3: TGTGCCATCAGTAGCGGGGACCCGGAGCAGTACTTC.

The chain employs TRBV28 and TRBJ2-7; TRBD1 might be the D (5 bases). This CDR3 is 15 amino acids long. The germline CDR1 and CDR2 sequences are MDHEN and SYDVKM. V lost 5 bases and J lost 1, with 15 bases in between. CDR3 loop: CASSTHRYLSYEQYF. The CDR3 DNA reads as TGTGCCAGCAGTACCCACAGGTACCTGTCCTACGAGCAGTACTTC.

The chain has TRBV7-9 and TRBJ1-1; D might be TRBD1 (6 bases). This CDR3 has 14 amino acids. The ends were cut back, 5 bases at V and 5 bases at J, with 15 bases in the middle. CDR1 and CDR2 from the germline V gene are SEHNR and FQNEAQ (reference sequence). This chain's CDR3 is CASSPPGVRTEAFF. DNA for the CDR3: TGTGCCAGCAGCCCCCCAGGGGTTCGGACTGAAGCTTTCTTT.

The chain is built from TRBV6-1 and TRBJ1-3, with 7 bases that match TRBD1. Germline lookup yields CDR1 MNHNS and CDR2 SASEGT. The CDR3 is 15 residues long. With 5 bases clipped from V and 3 bases from J, the junction kept 7 bases outside the gene matches. Here the CDR3 reads CASSSGTDGGNTIYF. DNA for the CDR3: TGTGCCAGCAGTTCCGGGACAGACGGTGGAAACACCATATATTTT.

Points on this clone: A read error may account for a junction end that differs from germline. This chain joins TRBV7-9 and TRBJ2-1; the D gene is possibly TRBD2 (6 bases). Germline CDR1 and CDR2: SEHNR and FQNEAQ (reference sequence). The CDR3 consists of 13 residues. CDR3 coding DNA: TGTTCCAGCAGGGCCGGGACTCACAATGAGCAGTTCTTC. Protein product: CSSRAGTHNEQFF.